The 29 T cell receptor beta chains below come from one sample, sequenced in a study of tumor and adjacent non-tumor tissue in lung cancer. A modified ARM-PCR protocol with three rounds of nested PCR amplified TCRbeta. Using its own MiXCR run on the multiplex PCR reads, TCRdb lists one record per CDR3 protein. The sample has 60,000 or so distinct CDR3 sequences, about 56% seen once. No cell sorting was done before RNA was extracted from the tissue. The normal lung tissue was taken more than 3 cm from the tumor edge. The material sequenced was distant non-tumor lung tissue. Source of these receptors: a man between 65 and 79 years old with non-small cell lung cancer.

The V gene is TRBV6-1, the J gene TRBJ1-5; TRBD1 is a possible D gene (6 bases). The CDR3 is 14 amino acids. Germline CDR1 and CDR2: MNHNS and SASEGT. V dropped 10 bases and J dropped 6 bases, with 19 bases sitting between them. The CDR3 DNA reads as TGTGCCACTCTACGAGGGGGGGCAGCTCAGCCCCAGCATTTT. It yields the protein CATLRGGAAQPQHF.

The gene calls are TRBV29-1 and TRBJ2-4; TRBD2 aligns across 8 bases. CDR1 and CDR2 (germline): SQVTM, ANQGSEA. Trimming at V came to 4 bases and at J to 2 bases, leaving 7 bases not matched to a gene. The CDR3 sequence is 15 residues long. CDR3 amino acids: CSVARAGGTKNIQYF. In nucleotides, the CDR3 is TGCAGCGTTGCTAGGGCGGGAGGAACCAAAAACATTCAGTACTTC. Looking up the rest from reference TRBV29-1 and TRBJ2-4 gives the full variable domain: SAVISQKPSRDICQRGTSLTIQCQVDSQVTMMFWYRQQPGQSLTLIATANQGSEATYESGFVIDKFPISRPNLTFSTLTVSNMSPEDSSIYLCSVARAGGTKNIQYFGAGTRLSVL.

This chain links TRBV6-1 with TRBJ1-4; a weak D match, TRBD1 (5 bases). Deletions cut 1 base from V and 17 bases from J, with 20 bases between. Germline CDR1 and CDR2: MNHNS and SASEGT. The CDR3 is made up of 14 amino acids. The CDR3 protein is CASSEGGVKEKQFF. The CDR3 nucleotides are TGTGCCAGCAGTGAAGGGGGGGTCAAGGAAAAACAATTTTTT.

Notes on this clonotype: At one boundary the junction diverges from the germline segment, which might be a read error. The chain couples TRBV14 to TRBJ1-6, with a weak D call TRBD1 (5 bases). The CDR3 totals 13 residues. CDR1 and CDR2 (germline): SGHDN, FVKESK. CDR3 DNA sequence: TGTGCCAGCCGCCAAGAGGGGTATTCACCCCTCCGCTTT. Translated, it gives CASRQEGYSPLRF. The whole variable domain, remainder taken from reference TRBV14 and TRBJ1-6, is EAGVTQFPSHSVIEKGQTVTLRCDPISGHDNLYWYRRVMGKEIKFLLHFVKESKQDESGMPNNRFLAERTGGTYSTLKVQPAELEDSGVYFCASRQEGYSPLRFGNGTRLTVT.

This clonotype was counted many times. This rearrangement joins TRBV28 to TRBJ2-7; D remains ambiguous. V was trimmed by 5 bases and J by 6 bases, leaving 14 bases between them. CDR3 length equals 13 residues. The germline V gene has CDR1 MDHEN and CDR2 SYDVKM. The CDR3 sequence is CASSLSRFSEQYF. Here the CDR3 DNA reads TGTGCCAGCAGTCTAAGCCGCTTCTCCGAGCAGTACTTC.

On this clonotype itself: Germline and junction disagree at one end, which may indicate a read error. The chain combines TRBV6-1 with TRBJ2-5, with D possibly matching TRBD2 (7 bases). The CDR3 consists of 13 residues. Germline V gene lookup returns CDR1 MNHNS and CDR2 SASEGT. The CDR3 DNA follows: TGTGCCAGCAGGAGGGGGGGCGGGGAGACCCGGTACTTC. Protein: CASRRGGGETRYF.

This clonotype was seen many times. The V call is TRBV29-1, the J call TRBJ2-5, with D maybe TRBD1 (5 bases). The CDR3 is 13 amino acids. CDR1 SQVTM and CDR2 ANQGSEA come from the germline V gene. The V end lost 1 base, the J end lost 6 bases, and 12 bases lay between the germline ends. CDR3 DNA: TGCAGCGTTGAAGGCAGGGCCCTAAAGACCCAGTACTTC. This codes for CSVEGRALKTQYF.

The J gene is TRBJ2-3, the V gene TRBV28; D uncertain. The V end was cut by 6 bases, the J end by 1 base, with 17 bases between. The CDR3 is made up of 16 amino acids. Germline V gene sequence: CDR1 MDHEN, CDR2 SYDVKM. The CDR3 reads CASRTPGPRGTDTQYF. CDR3 DNA sequence: TGTGCCAGCAGGACCCCCGGACCCCGGGGCACAGATACGCAGTATTTT. The full variable domain, its missing parts supplied by reference TRBV28 and TRBJ2-3, is DVKVTQSSRYLVKRTGEKVFLECVQDMDHENMFWYRQDPGLGLRLIYFSYDVKMKEKGDIPEGYSVSREKKERFSLILESASTNQTSMYLCASRTPGPRGTDTQYFGPGTRLTVL.

The V and J genes are TRBV28 and TRBJ1-5, with D possibly matching TRBD1 (5 bases). Germline V lookup: CDR1 MDHEN, CDR2 SYDVKM. The germline V and J ends were trimmed by 5 bases and 3 bases, with 17 bases remaining between them. This CDR3 contains 16 residues. The CDR3 is CASSEFRARINQPQHF. In DNA form, the CDR3 reads TGTGCCAGCAGTGAGTTCAGGGCTCGCATCAATCAGCCCCAGCATTTT.

Of note for this clonotype: This may come from a read error, since a much larger clone is one base off. J is TRBJ1-4 and V is TRBV7-9; D perhaps matches TRBD1 (5 bases). Trimming shortened V by 3 bases and J by 9 bases, and 14 bases separated the two germline ends. CDR1 and CDR2 (germline): SEHNR, FQNEAQ (reference sequence). CDR3 length: 14 amino acids. CDR3 DNA: TGTGCCAGCAGCTTCCGGGACCCAAGGAAAAAACTGTTTTTT. Translation gives CASSFRDPRKKLFF.

In this sample, this clonotype turned up once. At one end, the junction sequence differs from germline, possibly due to a read error. This chain connects TRBV4-1 to TRBJ1-5; D remains unclear. Germline loops: CDR1 MGHRA, CDR2 YSYEKL. The CDR3 length is 15 residues. As DNA, the CDR3 is TGCGCCAGCAACCAAGATCCAGGACCAAATCGGCCCCAGCATTTT. It yields the protein CASNQDPGPNRPQHF.

This chain joins TRBV10-2 and TRBJ2-5; 7 bases are a match to TRBD1. The CDR3 runs 17 residues. With V trimmed by 2 bases and J by 4 bases, 13 bases remained unmatched. The germline V gene has CDR1 WSHSY and CDR2 SAAADI. The CDR3 nucleotides read TGCGCCAGCAGTGAGGATACCATAGGGGGCCGAAGAGAGACCCAGTACTTC. Translating gives CASSEDTIGGRRETQYF.

The chain employs TRBV5-5 and TRBJ1-1; the D gene is possibly TRBD1 (6 bases). Trimming left V 4 bases short and J 4 bases short, with 17 bases between. In germline, CDR1 is SGHKS, CDR2 YYEKEE (reference sequence). The CDR3 sequence is 15 residues long. Here the CDR3 DNA reads TGTGCCAGCAGCCAATGGGGCAGGGGCGGCACTGAAGCTTTCTTT. Its translation: CASSQWGRGGTEAFF.

In its sample, this clonotype was seen many times. The V call is TRBV5-4, the J call TRBJ1-5; D perhaps matches TRBD1 (5 bases). V lost 4 bases and J lost 4, with 9 bases in between. Per germline, CDR1 SGHNT and CDR2 YYREEE (reference sequence). This CDR3 spans 13 amino acids. CDR3 sequence reads: CASSRGRNQPQHF. The CDR3 region has the DNA TGTGCCAGCAGCCGGGGCCGGAATCAGCCCCAGCATTTT.

As concerns this clonotype: At one end, the junction sequence differs from germline, possibly due to a read error. The J gene is TRBJ2-1, the V gene TRBV29-1, with TRBD1 identical over 7 bases. The CDR3 is 11 amino acids. Per germline, CDR1 SQVTM and CDR2 ANQGSEA. The CDR3 reads CSIDRGHKQFF. Written as DNA, the CDR3 is TGCAGCATTGATAGGGGGCATAAGCAGTTCTTC.

This clonotype was seen ten or more times. For the CDR3, the DNA is TGCAGCGGGTCGGCGAACACCGGGGAGCTGTTTTTT. Its translation: CSGSANTGELFF. V usage is TRBV29-1 and J usage is TRBJ2-2; D is unresolved. Germline V gives CDR1 SQVTM, CDR2 ANQGSEA. This CDR3 contains 12 residues. V lost 7 bases and J 0 bases, leaving 6 bases between the germline ends.

The V call is TRBV30, the J call TRBJ1-6; D gene uncertain. Between the trimmed V and J ends, which lost 3 bases and 4 bases, there was a span of 16 bases. The CDR3 is made up of 16 amino acids. The germline gives CDR1 GTSNPN, CDR2 SVGIG (reference sequence). The CDR3 DNA reads TGTGCCTGGAGCCCGGAGGATGGCATATATAATTCACCCCTCCACTTT. Protein product: CAWSPEDGIYNSPLHF.

This clonotype was counted between two and nine times. It may be a read error: a sequence one base away is much more abundant. The chain employs TRBV4-1 and TRBJ2-3, with a tentative D call TRBD1 (5 bases). This CDR3 has 16 residues. The V gene lost 5 bases and the J gene lost 2 bases, with 17 bases spanning the gap. CDR1 and CDR2 from the germline V gene are MGHRA and YSYEKL. Here the CDR3 DNA reads TGCGCCAGCAGCTCCCGACAGTGGGGCCCCACAGATACGCAGTATTTT. Translation: CASSSRQWGPTDTQYF.

A word on this clonotype: Lacking the conserved final phenylalanine or tryptophan, this CDR3 likely reflects a read error. V is TRBV10-3 and J is TRBJ2-2; no clear D gene. Germline CDR1 ENHRY, CDR2 SYGVKD. This CDR3 spans 11 amino acids. CDR3 sequence: CAFSNTGELFL. DNA for the CDR3: TGTGCCTTCAGTAACACCGGGGAGCTGTTTCTT.

There are many counts of this clonotype. This chain uses TRBV6-5 with TRBJ2-7; the D gene is possibly TRBD2 (7 bases). Trimming took off 0 bases at V and 6 bases at J, with 21 bases between the two ends. Germline values: CDR1 MNHEY, CDR2 SVGAGI. The CDR3 is 17 residues long. CDR3 protein: CASSYSIAGSGGSEQYF. CDR3 in DNA: TGTGCCAGCAGTTACTCGATTGCGGGGTCGGGGGGCTCCGAGCAGTACTTC.

At least ten counts were recorded for this clonotype. The chain employs TRBV20-1 and TRBJ2-1; 13 nucleotides line up with TRBD2. J was trimmed by 4 bases and V by 0 bases; bases with no gene match: 3. CDR3 size: 16 residues. Germline CDR1 is DFQATT and CDR2 is SNEGSKA (reference sequence). The CDR3 here is CSARDPLAGGYNEQFF. As DNA, the CDR3 is TGCAGTGCTAGAGATCCACTAGCGGGAGGGTACAATGAGCAGTTCTTC.

As regards this clonotype: Germline and junction disagree at one end, which may indicate a read error. This chain uses TRBV28 with TRBJ2-5; D is uncertain. CDR1 MDHEN and CDR2 SYDVKM come from the germline V gene. The CDR3 spans 15 residues. The CDR3 reads CASSLLRVSKETQHF. The CDR3 nucleotides are TGTGCCAGCAGTCTCCTTAGAGTCTCCAAAGAGACCCAGCACTTC.

Turning to this clonotype: A clone one base away is much larger, so this may be a read error. In DNA form, the CDR3 reads TGCAGTGCTAGAGATTTTGGCGCTACAGAATTTTCACCCCTCCGCTTT. It specifies CSARDFGATEFSPLRF. This sequence joins TRBV20-1 and TRBJ1-6, with D unclear. CDR1 and CDR2 from the germline V gene are DFQATT and SNEGSKA (reference sequence). The CDR3 runs 16 residues.

This chain uses TRBV14 with TRBJ1-5; D unresolved. Germline V gives CDR1 SGHDN, CDR2 FVKESK. The V end lost 3 bases, the J end lost 6 bases, and 9 bases lay between the germline ends. The CDR3 runs 13 residues. CDR3 in amino acids: CASSQCWGQPQHF. DNA for the CDR3: TGTGCCAGCAGCCAGTGTTGGGGTCAGCCCCAGCATTTT.

The chain carries TRBV29-1 and TRBJ2-7; D gene uncertain. The CDR3 consists of 14 residues. V was trimmed by 3 bases and J by 5 bases, leaving 17 bases between them. Germline V lookup: CDR1 SQVTM, CDR2 ANQGSEA. CDR3 amino acids: CSVDYGSRLDEQYF. The CDR3 region has the DNA TGCAGCGTTGATTACGGCTCTCGCCTAGACGAGCAGTACTTC.

A word on this clonotype: The CDR3 does not end in the conserved phenylalanine or tryptophan, so this is likely a read error. The chain joins TRBV5-4 to TRBJ2-1; 10 bases fit TRBD2. Germline CDR1 SGHNT, CDR2 YYREEE (reference sequence). The CDR3 has 16 residues. CDR3 protein: CASSRTSGGEYNEQFL. DNA of the CDR3: TGTGCCAGCAGCAGGACGAGCGGGGGGGAGTACAACGAGCAGTTCCTC.

Concerning this clonotype itself: One junction end does not reproduce the germline sequence, and a read error may be involved. The V and J genes are TRBV6-1 and TRBJ1-1, with D unclear. Germline assignment: CDR1 MNHNS and CDR2 SASEGT. This CDR3 contains 14 residues. The CDR3 DNA reads TGTGCCAGCAGAGTCAAGCCGAGGAACACTCAAGCTTTCTTT. It translates to CASRVKPRNTQAFF.

This rearrangement joins TRBV13 to TRBJ1-1; no clear D gene. The length of the CDR3 is 12 residues. CDR1 and CDR2 from the germline V gene are PRHDT and FYEKMQ (reference sequence). CDR3 in amino acids: CTGSLSVGGAFF. The CDR3 nucleotides are TGTACCGGCAGCTTAAGCGTGGGTGGAGCTTTCTTT.

A word on this clonotype: A much more abundant neighbour one base away suggests this may be a read error. The chain has TRBV6-1 and TRBJ2-3; D remains unclear. There are 13 residues in the CDR3. Germline V CDR1 and CDR2: MNHNS, SASEGT. The V end was cut by 7 bases, the J end by 7 bases, with 15 bases between. CDR3 nucleotides: TGTGCCAGCAAGGAACAGTCTCTATATACGCAGTATTTT. This codes for CASKEQSLYTQYF.